These 15 T cell receptor beta chains came from one sample sequenced in a study of blood T cell repertoires in COVID-19 (dated by TCRdb to the early 2020s). Preparation of the library involved the immunoSEQ multiplex PCR assay. Here the immuneACCESS table is served through TCRdb, limited to in-frame sequences with V and J called. Missing clones are a known gap in these copies; in checked studies unresolved V genes cover under half, and the rest lacks a known reason. This sample comprises about 49,000 clones, roughly 82% of them detected only once. Roughly 2.6% of the sample goes to the ten largest clones. What was sequenced was peripheral blood. The receptors derive from a woman aged 60-70 years with acute or convalescent COVID-19.

The chain carries TRBV5-6 and TRBJ1-6; D perhaps matches TRBD1 (6 bases). The V gene's germline CDR1 is SGHDT and CDR2 YYEEEE. The V and J ends lost 5 bases and 10 bases respectively, with 22 bases between them. The CDR3 has 16 residues. The CDR3 DNA sequence: TGTGCCAGCAGTCTTGAAACTACAGGGAGAGGATCACCCCTCCACTTT. It translates to CASSLETTGRGSPLHF.

The gene calls are TRBV2 and TRBJ1-1; 12 positions match TRBD1. The germline gives CDR1 SNHLY, CDR2 FYNNEI. V shed 8 bases and J 0 bases; nucleotides not matched to a gene: 7. The CDR3 contains 16 residues. The CDR3 sequence: CASGTGGFRLNTEAFF. The DNA of the CDR3 is TGTGCCAGCGGGACAGGGGGCTTCAGGTTGAACACTGAAGCTTTCTTT.

This chain uses TRBV7-2 with TRBJ2-7; perhaps TRBD2 as D (5 bases). CDR1 is SGHTA and CDR2 is FQGNSA in the germline V gene. The CDR3 has 14 residues. Trimming left V 5 bases short and J 6 bases short, with 17 bases between. The CDR3, as DNA: TGTGCCAGCAGCCCCCTTAGTCAGCGGCTCGAGCAGTACTTC. It translates to CASSPLSQRLEQYF.

The J gene is TRBJ1-2, the V gene TRBV14; D possibly corresponds to TRBD1 (6 bases). This CDR3 is built from 15 residues. V was cut by 1 base and J by 8 bases, with 17 bases left in between. Germline V lookup: CDR1 SGHDN, CDR2 FVKESK. The CDR3 DNA reads TGTGCCAGCAGCCAAGTAACAGGGCCCTCAGGAGGCTACACCTTC. Residues: CASSQVTGPSGGYTF.

The rearrangement joins TRBV29-1 to TRBJ2-7, with 12 bases fitting TRBD2. CDR3 length: 18 residues. Trimming at V came to 3 bases and at J to 4 bases, leaving 16 bases not matched to a gene. Germline V lookup: CDR1 SQVTM, CDR2 ANQGSEA. The CDR3 DNA reads as TGCAGCGTTGAGAAGACTAGCGGGAGCGACGGGGCCTTTTACGAGCAGTACTTC. Its translation: CSVEKTSGSDGAFYEQYF.

V is TRBV5-6 and J is TRBJ1-2, with 11 nucleotides matching TRBD1. J was trimmed by 8 bases and V by 4 bases; bases with no gene match: 22. The CDR3 consists of 19 residues. Germline CDR1 and CDR2: SGHDT and YYEEEE. The DNA of the CDR3 is TGTGCCAGCAGCATTGGTGGAGGACAGGGGGCGCGGGGCTTATTAGGCTACACCTTC. Its protein is CASSIGGGQGARGLLGYTF.

This chain links TRBV5-4 with TRBJ2-7; D gene unclear. This CDR3 contains 14 residues. Germline lookup yields CDR1 SGHNT and CDR2 YYREEE (reference sequence). The germline V and J ends were trimmed by 0 bases and 0 bases, with 7 bases remaining between them. CDR3 loop: CASSLARSSYEQYF. DNA for the CDR3: TGTGCCAGCAGCTTGGCAAGGAGCTCCTACGAGCAGTACTTC. Full variable domain (rest looked up from reference TRBV5-4 and TRBJ2-7): ETGVTQSPTHLIKTRGQQVTLRCSSQSGHNTVSWYQQALGQGPQFIFQYYREEENGRGNFPPRFSGLQFPNYSSELNVNALELDDSALYLCASSLARSSYEQYFGPGTRLTVT.

The J gene is TRBJ1-1, the V gene TRBV28; TRBD1 might be the D (5 bases). V dropped 5 bases and J dropped 3 bases, with 16 bases sitting between them. CDR3 length: 15 amino acids. Germline-derived CDR1 and CDR2 are MDHEN and SYDVKM. CDR3 nucleotides: TGTGCCAGCAGTCCCGGGGGGGTGGAGCACACTGAAGCTTTCTTT. Translated: CASSPGGVEHTEAFF.

This clone was observed a few times. The J gene is TRBJ2-5, the V gene TRBV29-1; the D gene is possibly TRBD1 (5 bases). V was clipped by 7 bases and J by 3 bases, with 9 bases between them. The V gene's germline CDR1 is SQVTM and CDR2 ANQGSEA. The CDR3 spans 11 residues. This chain's CDR3 is CSGDSEETQYF. In DNA, the CDR3 is TGCAGCGGTGACAGTGAAGAGACCCAGTACTTC.

The V and J genes are TRBV18 and TRBJ1-4, with D perhaps TRBD1 (5 bases). CDR3 length: 18 residues. V was clipped by 5 bases and J by 0 bases, with 19 bases between them. Germline CDR1 KGHSH, CDR2 LQKENI. The CDR3 loop reads CASSTINSGFTTNEKLFF. The CDR3 DNA reads as TGTGCCAGCTCAACGATAAACTCAGGGTTTACAACTAATGAAAAACTGTTTTTT.

The CDR3 DNA is TGTGCCAGCAGCGGGGGGGTGTTGGCCCGCTATGGCTACACCTTC. Its protein product is CASSGGVLARYGYTF. The chain combines TRBV5-4 with TRBJ1-2; weak D call: TRBD1 (5 bases). The CDR3 runs 15 residues. With 4 bases removed from V and 4 bases from J, the gap between germline ends came to 17 bases. The germline V gene encodes CDR1 SGHNT and CDR2 YYREEE (reference sequence).

V is TRBV4-1 and J is TRBJ1-1; tentative D call: TRBD1 (5 bases). The CDR3 runs 16 residues. V was trimmed by 1 base and J by 0 bases, leaving 12 bases between them. The germline V gene encodes CDR1 MGHRA and CDR2 YSYEKL. The CDR3 sequence: CASSQVRARMNTEAFF. The CDR3 DNA is TGCGCCAGCAGCCAAGTCAGGGCAAGAATGAACACTGAAGCTTTCTTT.

V gene TRBV7-6 combines with J gene TRBJ2-5, with 10 bases fitting TRBD2. The CDR3 runs 15 residues. Germline CDR1 SGHVS, CDR2 FNYEAQ. Trimming cost V 6 bases and J 2 bases; bases outside gene matches: 6. The CDR3 here is CASSFRTSGQETQYF. The CDR3, as DNA: TGTGCCAGCAGTTTTAGGACTAGCGGTCAAGAGACCCAGTACTTC.

This sequence joins TRBV6-2 or TRBV6-3 and TRBJ1-1; no definite D call. CDR1 and CDR2 from the germline V gene are MNHEY and SVGEGT. V was cut by 0 bases and J by 2 bases, with 7 bases left in between. This CDR3 comprises 14 residues. The CDR3 sequence is CASSYSGSNTEAFF. The DNA of the CDR3 is TGTGCCAGCAGTTACTCGGGCAGTAACACTGAAGCTTTCTTT.

The V gene is TRBV9, the J gene TRBJ2-4; 10 nucleotides line up with TRBD1. The junction had 5 bases not matched to a gene; V was cut back by 0 bases and J by 8 bases. This CDR3 is built from 15 residues. The germline gives CDR1 SGDLS, CDR2 YYNGEE. The CDR3 DNA reads TGTGCCAGCAGCGTAGACGAGACAGGGGGCTACATTCAGTACTTC. Amino acids: CASSVDETGGYIQYF.